The 11 T cell receptor beta chains in this list originate from one sample, sequenced in a study of blood T cell repertoires in COVID-19 (TCRdb year 2020). The protocol used for the library was the immunoSEQ multiplex PCR assay. Entries here come from immuneACCESS through TCRdb and include only in-frame sequences with V and J called. Some clones fail to appear in such tables; in the studies checked, an unresolved V gene covers under half of the shortfall, and the cause of the remainder is unknown. The sample table records some 100,000 clones; almost 90% of these occur just once. The ten biggest clones cover about 1.9% of the sample. The material sequenced was peripheral blood. The source is a man between 45 and 60 years old with COVID-19, enrolled during active disease.

This clone has just one count. The chain carries TRBV5-1 and TRBJ2-7, with 7 bases fitting TRBD1. The CDR3 consists of 14 residues. Germline CDR1 is SGHRS and CDR2 is YFSETQ. With 6 bases clipped from V and 5 bases from J, the junction kept 11 bases outside the gene matches. The CDR3 nucleotides read TGCGCCAGCACCCTAGGGACAGTTTCCAACGAGCAGTACTTC. Its protein is CASTLGTVSNEQYF. The complete variable domain, with remaining parts taken from reference TRBV5-1 and TRBJ2-7, reads KAGVTQTPRYLIKTRGQQVTLSCSPISGHRSVSWYQQTPGQGLQFLFEYFSETQRNKGNFPGRFSGRQFSNSRSEMNVSTLELGDSALYLCASTLGTVSNEQYFGPGTRLTVT.

The gene calls are TRBV7-8 and TRBJ1-3; D is uncertain. The germline V and J ends were trimmed by 5 bases and 0 bases, with 11 bases remaining between them. This CDR3 has 15 residues. CDR1 SGHVS and CDR2 FQNEAQ come from the germline V gene. The CDR3 coding sequence is TGTGCCAGCAGCCCGACTTTGGGCTCTGGAAACACCATATATTTT. Protein sequence: CASSPTLGSGNTIYF.

The chain has TRBV2 and TRBJ1-5; D is uncertain. Germline V CDR1 and CDR2: SNHLY, FYNNEI. V lost 4 bases, J lost 5 bases, and 9 bases lay in between. CDR3 size: 13 residues. This chain's CDR3 is CASSVRGDQPQHF. CDR3 nucleotides: TGTGCCAGCAGTGTACGCGGGGATCAGCCCCAGCATTTT.

The chain recombines TRBV3-1 (or the pseudogene TRBV3-2) with TRBJ2-1; D possibly corresponds to TRBD2 (5 bases). V was pared by 4 bases and J by 9 bases, with 10 bases between. The CDR3 has 12 amino acids. Germline lookup yields CDR1 LGHDT and CDR2 YNNKEL (reference sequence). CDR3 in amino acids: CASSLRRGEQFF. DNA of the CDR3: TGTGCCAGCAGCCTTCGTCGGGGTGAGCAGTTCTTC.

The chain recombines TRBV12-5 with TRBJ2-1, with a tentative D call TRBD1 (5 bases). Germline V CDR1 and CDR2: LGHNT, FRNRAP. Trimming removed 5 bases from V and 6 bases from J, with 14 bases in between. This CDR3 is 14 amino acids long. The CDR3 here is CASGRGRGFNEQFF. The CDR3 coding sequence is TGTGCTAGTGGTCGTGGTAGGGGTTTCAATGAGCAGTTCTTC.

This chain uses TRBV30 with TRBJ1-2, with 8 nucleotides matching TRBD1. Trimming at V came to 2 bases and at J to 8 bases, leaving 7 bases not matched to a gene. This CDR3 has 13 residues. The germline CDR1 and CDR2 sequences are GTSNPN and SVGIG (reference sequence). The CDR3 is CAWSRPGQGGYTF. In DNA form, the CDR3 reads TGTGCCTGGAGTCGACCAGGACAGGGCGGCTACACCTTC.

This clone was seen once. V and J are TRBV7-2 and TRBJ2-7; D gene ambiguous. CDR1 and CDR2 from the germline V gene are SGHTA and FQGNSA. V lost 1 base and J 6 bases, leaving 10 bases between the germline ends. CDR3 length equals 13 residues. The CDR3 coding sequence is TGTGCCAGCAGCTTAGGAACAGCCTCCGAGCAGTACTTC. It yields the protein CASSLGTASEQYF.

This chain connects TRBV5-1 to TRBJ2-3; D gene ambiguous. The germline V and J ends were trimmed by 0 bases and 4 bases, with 6 bases remaining between them. Germline loops: CDR1 SGHRS, CDR2 YFSETQ. The CDR3 runs to 13 residues. CDR3 in DNA: TGCGCCAGCAGCTTGGGAGCCGCAGATACGCAGTATTTT. This gives the protein CASSLGAADTQYF.

J is TRBJ2-5 and V is TRBV18; D is perhaps TRBD1 (6 bases). Germline CDR1 reads KGHSH; CDR2 reads LQKENI. The CDR3 extends over 14 amino acids. Trimming left V 5 bases short and J 4 bases short, with 14 bases between. The CDR3 DNA follows: TGTGCCAGCTCAGACCGGGACATCCGAGAGACCCAGTACTTC. Protein sequence: CASSDRDIRETQYF.

The rearrangement uses TRBV6-6 and TRBJ1-2, with D unresolved. This CDR3 is 12 amino acids long. Germline CDR1 MNHNY, CDR2 SVGAGI (reference sequence). The V gene lost 0 bases and the J gene lost 8 bases, with 7 bases spanning the gap. The DNA for the CDR3 is TGTGCCAGCAGTTACTCGAGCGAAGGCTACACCTTC. It encodes CASSYSSEGYTF.

The rearrangement uses TRBV9 and TRBJ2-4, with 10 bases identical to TRBD1. Trimming took 7 bases from V and 5 from J; bases not matched to a gene: 9. The CDR3 sequence is 15 residues long. Germline assignment: CDR1 SGDLS and CDR2 YYNGEE. CDR3 residues: CASAPGQGSQNIQYF. CDR3 nucleotide sequence: TGTGCCAGCGCTCCGGGACAGGGGAGCCAAAACATTCAGTACTTC.